The entry below describes one T cell receptor (beta chain). Its matching antigen is unknown. The study ran its PCR with 60 Vbeta and 13 Jbeta primers. Measured with immunoSEQ multiplex PCR; TCRdb has only the in-frame clones, and not every one. The sample includes 90,000 to 130,000 clones, approximately 80% of them seen just once. Germline V gives CDR1 SGDLS, CDR2 YYNGEE. Trimming removed 2 bases at V and 0 bases at J, with 12 bases between. The CDR3 loop spans 16 amino acids. The entry originates in a study of cytomegalovirus exposure and HLA in healthy donors. Study findings and constraints: The authors judged a highly shared variant cluster likely a sequencing artifact. The presence/absence work took it that sequencing depth was about the same across donors. HLA restriction was apparent for most CMV-associated TCR beta chains in a later analysis.

Source material: PBMCs. The V call is TRBV9, the J call TRBJ2-1; D possibly corresponds to TRBD2 (6 bases). This receptor was identified in a woman younger than 35 in good health and CMV-seropositive. This chain's CDR3 is CASSVSGPSSYNEQFF. The CDR3 DNA reads as TGTGCCAGCAGCGTCAGCGGGCCGAGCTCCTACAATGAGCAGTTCTTC.